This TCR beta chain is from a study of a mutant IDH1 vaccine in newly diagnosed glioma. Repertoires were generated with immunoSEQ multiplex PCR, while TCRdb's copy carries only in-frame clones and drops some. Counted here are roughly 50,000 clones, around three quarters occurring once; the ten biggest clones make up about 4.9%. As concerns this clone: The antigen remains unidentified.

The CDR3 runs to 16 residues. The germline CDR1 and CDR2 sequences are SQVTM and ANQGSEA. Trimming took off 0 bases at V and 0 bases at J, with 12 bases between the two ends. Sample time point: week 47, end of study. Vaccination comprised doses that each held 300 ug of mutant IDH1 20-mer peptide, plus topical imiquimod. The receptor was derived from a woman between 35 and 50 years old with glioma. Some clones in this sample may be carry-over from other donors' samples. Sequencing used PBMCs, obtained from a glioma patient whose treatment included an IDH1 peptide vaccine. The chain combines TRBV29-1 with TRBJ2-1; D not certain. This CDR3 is CSVEDSTLSSYNEQFF. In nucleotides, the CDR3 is TGCAGCGTTGAAGACTCCACCTTGAGCTCCTACAATGAGCAGTTCTTC.